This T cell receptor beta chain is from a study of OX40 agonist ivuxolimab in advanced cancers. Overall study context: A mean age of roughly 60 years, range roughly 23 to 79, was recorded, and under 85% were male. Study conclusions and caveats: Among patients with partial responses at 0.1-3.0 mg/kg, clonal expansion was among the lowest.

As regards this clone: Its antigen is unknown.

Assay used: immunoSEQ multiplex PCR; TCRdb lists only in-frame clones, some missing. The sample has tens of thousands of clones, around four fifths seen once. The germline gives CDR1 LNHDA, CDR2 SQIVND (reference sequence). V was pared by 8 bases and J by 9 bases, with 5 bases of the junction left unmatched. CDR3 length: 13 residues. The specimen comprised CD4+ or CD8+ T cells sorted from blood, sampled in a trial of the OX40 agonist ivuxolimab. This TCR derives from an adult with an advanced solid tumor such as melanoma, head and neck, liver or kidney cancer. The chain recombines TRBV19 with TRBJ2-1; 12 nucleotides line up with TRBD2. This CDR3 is CASLAGGLSEQFF. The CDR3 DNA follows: TGTGCCAGTCTAGCGGGGGGGCTCAGTGAGCAGTTCTTC. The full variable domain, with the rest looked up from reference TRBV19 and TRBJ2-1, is DGGITQSPKYLFRKEGQNVTLSCEQNLNHDAMYWYRQDPGQGLRLIYYSQIVNDFQKGDIAEGYSVSREKKESFPLTVTSAQKNPTAFYLCASLAGGLSEQFFGPGTRLTVL.